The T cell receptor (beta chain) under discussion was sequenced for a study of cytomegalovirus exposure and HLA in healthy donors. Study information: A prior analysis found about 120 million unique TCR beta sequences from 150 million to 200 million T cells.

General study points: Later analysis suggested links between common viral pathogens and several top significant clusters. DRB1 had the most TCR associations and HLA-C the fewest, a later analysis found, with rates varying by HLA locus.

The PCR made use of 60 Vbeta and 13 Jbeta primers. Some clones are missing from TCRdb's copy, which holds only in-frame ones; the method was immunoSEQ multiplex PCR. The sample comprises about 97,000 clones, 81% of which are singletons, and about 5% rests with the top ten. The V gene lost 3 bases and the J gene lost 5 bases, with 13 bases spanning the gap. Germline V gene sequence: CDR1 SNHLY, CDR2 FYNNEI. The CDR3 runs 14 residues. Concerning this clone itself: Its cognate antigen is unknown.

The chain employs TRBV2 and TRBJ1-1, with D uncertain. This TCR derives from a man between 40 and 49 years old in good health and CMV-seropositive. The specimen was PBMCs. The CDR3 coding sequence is TGTGCCAGCAGTGAGAGGGCCAAGAGGACTGAAGCTTTCTTT. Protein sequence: CASSERAKRTEAFF.